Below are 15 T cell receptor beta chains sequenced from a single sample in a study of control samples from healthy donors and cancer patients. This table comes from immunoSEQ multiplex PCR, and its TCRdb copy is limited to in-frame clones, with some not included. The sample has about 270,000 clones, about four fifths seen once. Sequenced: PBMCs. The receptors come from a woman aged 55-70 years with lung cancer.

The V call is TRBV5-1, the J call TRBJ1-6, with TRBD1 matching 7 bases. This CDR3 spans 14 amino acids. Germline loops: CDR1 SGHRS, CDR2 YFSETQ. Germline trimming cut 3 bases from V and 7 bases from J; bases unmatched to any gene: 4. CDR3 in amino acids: CASSSLDRNSPLHF. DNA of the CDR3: TGCGCCAGCAGCTCCCTGGACAGGAATTCACCCCTCCACTTT.

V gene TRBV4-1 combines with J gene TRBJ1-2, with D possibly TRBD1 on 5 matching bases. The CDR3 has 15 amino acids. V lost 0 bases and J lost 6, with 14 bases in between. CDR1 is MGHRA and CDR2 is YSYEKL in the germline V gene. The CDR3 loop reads CASSQENAGWNGYTF. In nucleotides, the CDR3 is TGCGCCAGCAGCCAAGAAAATGCAGGGTGGAATGGCTACACCTTC.

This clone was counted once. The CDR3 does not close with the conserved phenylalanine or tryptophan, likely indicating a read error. CDR3 bases: TGTGCCAGCATTCCGGTTCAGGGTTACACCTATGGCTACACCTCC. Amino acid sequence: CASIPVQGYTYGYTS. The genes are TRBV2 and TRBJ1-2, with D possibly matching TRBD1 (5 bases). V lost 7 bases and J 4 bases, leaving 19 bases between the germline ends. The V gene's germline CDR1 is SNHLY and CDR2 FYNNEI. The CDR3 consists of 15 residues.

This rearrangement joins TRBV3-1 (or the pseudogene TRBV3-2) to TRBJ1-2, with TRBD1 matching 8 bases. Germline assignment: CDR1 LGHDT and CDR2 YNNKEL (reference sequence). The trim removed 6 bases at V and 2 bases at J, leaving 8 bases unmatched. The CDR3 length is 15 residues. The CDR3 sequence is CASRQQGVANYGYTF. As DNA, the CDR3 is TGTGCCAGCAGGCAACAGGGGGTGGCGAACTATGGCTACACCTTC.

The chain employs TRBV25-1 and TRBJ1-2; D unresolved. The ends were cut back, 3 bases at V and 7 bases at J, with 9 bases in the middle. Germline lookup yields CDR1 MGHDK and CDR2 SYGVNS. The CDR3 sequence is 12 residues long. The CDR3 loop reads CASSDPVGGYTF. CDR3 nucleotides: TGTGCCAGCAGTGACCCCGTTGGTGGCTACACCTTC.

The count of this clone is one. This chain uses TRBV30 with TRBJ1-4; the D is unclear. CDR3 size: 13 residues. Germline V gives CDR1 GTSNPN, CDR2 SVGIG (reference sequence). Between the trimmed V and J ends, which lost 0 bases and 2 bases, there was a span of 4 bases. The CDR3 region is CAWSVQTNEKLFF. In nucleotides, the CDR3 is TGTGCCTGGAGTGTACAGACTAATGAAAAACTGTTTTTT.

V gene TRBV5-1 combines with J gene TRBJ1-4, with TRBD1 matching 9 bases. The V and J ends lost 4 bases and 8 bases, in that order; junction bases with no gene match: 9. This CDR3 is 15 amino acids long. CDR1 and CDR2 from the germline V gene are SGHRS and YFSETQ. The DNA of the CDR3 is TGCGCCAGCAGCGGGGGACAGGGTGGTGGGGAAAAACTGTTTTTT. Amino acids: CASSGGQGGGEKLFF.

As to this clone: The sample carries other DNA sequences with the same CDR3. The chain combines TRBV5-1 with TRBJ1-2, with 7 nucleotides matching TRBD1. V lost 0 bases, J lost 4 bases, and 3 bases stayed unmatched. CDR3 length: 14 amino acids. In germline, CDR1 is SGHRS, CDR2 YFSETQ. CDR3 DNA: TGCGCCAGCAGCTTGGACAGGGGTAGCTATGGCTACACCTTC. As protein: CASSLDRGSYGYTF.

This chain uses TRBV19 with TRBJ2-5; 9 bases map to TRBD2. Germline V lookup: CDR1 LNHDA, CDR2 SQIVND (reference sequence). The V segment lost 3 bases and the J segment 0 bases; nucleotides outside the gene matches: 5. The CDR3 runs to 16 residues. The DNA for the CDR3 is TGTGCCAGTAGTATTCTGGGCGGGGGGGACCAAGAGACCCAGTACTTC. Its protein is CASSILGGGDQETQYF. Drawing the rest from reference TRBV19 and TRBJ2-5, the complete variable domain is DGGITQSPKYLFRKEGQNVTLSCEQNLNHDAMYWYRQDPGQGLRLIYYSQIVNDFQKGDIAEGYSVSREKKESFPLTVTSAQKNPTAFYLCASSILGGGDQETQYFGPGTRLLVL.

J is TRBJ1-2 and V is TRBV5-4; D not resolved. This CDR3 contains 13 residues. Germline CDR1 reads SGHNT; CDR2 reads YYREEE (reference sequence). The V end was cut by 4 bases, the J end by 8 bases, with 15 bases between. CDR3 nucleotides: TGTGCCAGCAGCACCGAAACAGCCTCCGGCTACACCTTC. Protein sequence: CASSTETASGYTF.

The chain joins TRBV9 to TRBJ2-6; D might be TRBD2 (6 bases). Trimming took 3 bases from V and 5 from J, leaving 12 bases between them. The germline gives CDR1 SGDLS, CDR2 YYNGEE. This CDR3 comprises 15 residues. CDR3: CASSAAGSWANVLTF. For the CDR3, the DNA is TGTGCCAGCAGCGCCGCCGGGAGTTGGGCCAACGTCCTGACTTTC.

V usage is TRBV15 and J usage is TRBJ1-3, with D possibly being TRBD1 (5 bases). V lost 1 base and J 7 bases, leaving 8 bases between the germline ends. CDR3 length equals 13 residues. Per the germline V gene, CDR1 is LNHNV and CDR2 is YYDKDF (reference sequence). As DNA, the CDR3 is TGTGCCACCAGCAGAGGAGGGGAGAACACCATATATTTT. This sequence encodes CATSRGGENTIYF.

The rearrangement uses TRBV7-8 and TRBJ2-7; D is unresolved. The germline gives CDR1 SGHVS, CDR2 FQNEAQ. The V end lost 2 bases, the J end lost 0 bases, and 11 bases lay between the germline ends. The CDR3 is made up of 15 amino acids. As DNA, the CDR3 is TGTGCCAGCAGCTTAACACTTGGGAACTCCTACGAGCAGTACTTC. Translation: CASSLTLGNSYEQYF. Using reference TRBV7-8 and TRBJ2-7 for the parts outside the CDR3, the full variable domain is GAGVSQSPRYKVAKRGQDVALRCDPISGHVSLFWYQQALGQGPEFLTYFQNEAQLDKSGLPSDRFFAERPEGSVSTLKIQRTQQEDSAVYLCASSLTLGNSYEQYFGPGTRLTVT.

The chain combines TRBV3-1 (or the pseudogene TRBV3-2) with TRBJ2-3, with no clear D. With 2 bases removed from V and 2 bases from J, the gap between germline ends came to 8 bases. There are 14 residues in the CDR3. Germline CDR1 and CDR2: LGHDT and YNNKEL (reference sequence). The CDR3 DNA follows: TGTGCCAGCAGCCAATCTGGTGCCACAGATACGCAGTATTTT. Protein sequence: CASSQSGATDTQYF.

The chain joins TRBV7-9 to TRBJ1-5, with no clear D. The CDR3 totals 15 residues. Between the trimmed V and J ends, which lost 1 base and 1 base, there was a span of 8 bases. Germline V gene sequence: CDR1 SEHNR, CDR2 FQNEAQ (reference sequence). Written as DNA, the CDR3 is TGTGCCAGCAGCTTAGACGGCCCCAGCAATCAGCCCCAGCATTTT. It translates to CASSLDGPSNQPQHF.